This paragraph reports one T cell receptor beta chain. The antigen remains undetermined. The sample originates from a study of T cells in Graves' hyperthyroidism and ophthalmopathy. Notes on the study in general: A model using 13 V-J features told ophthalmopathy apart from stable hyperthyroidism.

It was RNA transcripts that yielded the amplified TCR beta CDR3 regions. Researchers ran a first-round RT-PCR on the TCR CDR3 using the HTBI primer set. TCRdb reprocessed the multiplex PCR reads via MiXCR and lists one record per CDR3 protein. The sample lists more than 150,000 distinct CDR3 sequences; over 15% were seen once. Based on clinical symptoms, serum thyroxine and TRAb, thyroid ultrasound and orbital computed tomography, diagnoses were reached. This TCR derives from a woman aged 45-65 years with Graves' hyperthyroidism. Sequenced: blood.

The CDR3 protein is CSAPGTAGNTIYF. In DNA, the CDR3 is TGCAGTGCTCCTGGGACAGCTGGAAACACCATATATTTT. This sequence joins TRBV20-1 and TRBJ1-3; 7 bases align to TRBD1. Trimming cost V 5 bases and J 2 bases; bases outside gene matches: 3. Germline V gene data show CDR1 as DFQATT and CDR2 as SNEGSKA (reference sequence). The CDR3 covers 13 residues.